This entry is about one T cell receptor (beta chain). Germline CDR1 SNHLY, CDR2 FYNNEI. V lost 3 bases and J 1 base, leaving 10 bases between the germline ends. This CDR3 spans 14 amino acids. This entry comes from a study of T cell changes during pregnancy in multiple sclerosis. Clones were read by immunoSEQ multiplex PCR, and TCRdb kept only the in-frame ones, dropping some. The sample comprises tens of thousands of clones, 85% to 95% of which are singletons, and over 2.5% rests with the top ten. Material: peripheral blood, obtained in the third trimester of pregnancy. This clonotype was obtained from a female donor in good health, enrolled as a control in a pregnancy study. The chain carries TRBV2 and TRBJ2-7; perhaps TRBD1 as D (6 bases). For the CDR3, the DNA is TGTGCCAGCAGTGAGGACAGAGATTCCTACGAGCAGTACTTC. It is translated as CASSEDRDSYEQYF. Using reference TRBV2 and TRBJ2-7 for the parts outside the CDR3, the full variable domain is EPEVTQTPSHQVTQMGQEVILRCVPISNHLYFYWYRQILGQKVEFLVSFYNNEISEKSEIFDDQFSVERPDGSNFTLKIRSTKLEDSAMYFCASSEDRDSYEQYFGPGTRLTVT.